This TCR beta chain was sequenced in a study of CD8 T cells in ankylosing spondylitis. Findings of the study overall: Disease-linked clones reportedly concentrated significantly in matched ankylosing spondylitis synovial fluid. It appeared that ankylosing spondylitis blood was characterized by a TCR beta motif of fewer than 10 highly homologous variants. Certain motif variants had earlier been reported in reactive arthritis synovial fluid and blood.

CDR3 length: 13 residues. V lost 6 bases, J lost 2 bases, and 10 bases lay in between. Looked up from germline, CDR1 is MNHNY and CDR2 is SVGAGI (reference sequence). Molecular-barcoded quantitative 5'-RACE produced these TCR beta libraries. TCRdb re-called the 5' RACE reads with MiXCR, one entry per CDR3 protein. The repertoire has some 700,000 distinct CDR3 sequences, 19% of them found once; the top ten carry under 20%. Of note for this clonotype: Its specificity is not known.

V is TRBV6-6 and J is TRBJ2-5; D perhaps matches TRBD1 (6 bases). The clonotype originates from a male donor with ankylosing spondylitis. Sequencing used blood, either unsorted or a sorted T cell fraction (not recorded which). Written as DNA, the CDR3 is TGTGCCAGCAGCCAAAGGGGGCAAGAGACCCAGTACTTC. Protein: CASSQRGQETQYF.